Listed here are 16 T cell receptor beta chains from one sample, sequenced in a study of blood T cell repertoires in COVID-19. Sequenced by immunoSEQ multiplex PCR; TCRdb stores in-frame clones only, minus some. The sample lists some 310,000 clones, roughly nine tenths seen once, with about a tenth in the top ten. The sample taken for sequencing was PBMCs or T cells enriched from blood (not recorded which). The receptor set was obtained from a woman aged 25-40 years who had recovered from COVID-19.

The chain is built from TRBV28 and TRBJ2-3; 10 bases fit TRBD2. The CDR3 has 22 amino acids. J gave up 3 bases and V 5 bases, and 26 bases lay outside the gene matches. Per the germline V gene, CDR1 is MDHEN and CDR2 is SYDVKM. CDR3 loop: CASSLKRVWYVAGGRLTDTQYF. The CDR3 nucleotides are TGTGCCAGCAGTCTGAAACGAGTATGGTATGTAGCGGGAGGCCGGTTGACAGATACGCAGTATTTT.

This chain joins TRBV6-1 and TRBJ1-1, with D tentatively TRBD1 (6 bases). This CDR3 contains 12 residues. V was cut by 0 bases and J by 10 bases, with 9 bases left in between. Germline CDR1 MNHNS, CDR2 SASEGT. CDR3 sequence (DNA): TGTGCCAGCAGTGAAGCGGGCAGGGGAGCTTTCTTT. It specifies CASSEAGRGAFF.

A few counts support this clone. This chain links TRBV2 with TRBJ2-7; TRBD1 matches 12 bases. CDR1 SNHLY and CDR2 FYNNEI come from the germline V gene. Trimming at V came to 2 bases and at J to 3 bases, leaving 5 bases not matched to a gene. The CDR3 has 16 residues. The CDR3 DNA follows: TGTGCCAGCAGTGAATATGGGACAGGGGGCGGCTACGAGCAGTACTTC. Translating it yields CASSEYGTGGGYEQYF.

This chain connects TRBV4-1 to TRBJ2-1; weak D call: TRBD1 (6 bases). With 2 bases removed from V and 2 bases from J, the gap between germline ends came to 10 bases. The CDR3 is made up of 15 amino acids. CDR1 MGHRA and CDR2 YSYEKL come from the germline V gene. CDR3 bases: TGCGCCAGCAGCCAATACTGGGGGCCCTACAATGAGCAGTTCTTC. It codes for CASSQYWGPYNEQFF.

J is TRBJ1-2 and V is TRBV5-1; 10 bases line up with TRBD1. The CDR3 is 19 amino acids. Looked up from germline, CDR1 is SGHRS and CDR2 is YFSETQ. V lost 9 bases, J lost 3 bases, and 23 bases stayed unmatched. CDR3 nucleotide sequence: TGCGCCACCACCCCCGACCCGGGACAGGGGCGCTTTGGCGACTATGGCTACACCTTC. Amino acids: CATTPDPGQGRFGDYGYTF.

V gene TRBV10-3 combines with J gene TRBJ2-3, with TRBD2 matching 7 bases. Germline V gene lookup returns CDR1 ENHRY and CDR2 SYGVKD. This CDR3 is built from 15 residues. Trimming at V came to 2 bases and at J to 0 bases, leaving 2 bases not matched to a gene. The CDR3 sequence is CAISERAGSTDTQYF. The CDR3 DNA follows: TGTGCCATCAGTGAGCGAGCGGGAAGCACAGATACGCAGTATTTT.

The chain has TRBV11-3 and TRBJ1-3; maybe TRBD1 (6 bases). CDR1 and CDR2 from the germline V gene are SGHNT and YENEEA. This CDR3 is built from 13 residues. The V end lost 4 bases, the J end lost 5 bases, and 9 bases lay between the germline ends. CDR3 sequence: CASSSGERNTIYF. The CDR3 bases are TGTGCCAGCAGCTCAGGGGAGAGAAACACCATATATTTT.

The V call is TRBV5-1, the J call TRBJ1-1; D not resolved. CDR1 and CDR2 from the germline V gene are SGHRS and YFSETQ. Between the trimmed V and J ends, which lost 1 base and 3 bases, there was a span of 7 bases. CDR3 size: 13 residues. The CDR3 bases are TGCGCCAGCAGCTTGCAGGTGGACACTGAAGCTTTCTTT. This translates into CASSLQVDTEAFF.

The chain recombines TRBV28 with TRBJ1-1, with a possible D match to TRBD1 (5 bases). V lost 5 bases to trimming and J lost 2 bases, with 12 bases between them. There are 14 residues in the CDR3. Per germline, CDR1 MDHEN and CDR2 SYDVKM. CDR3 DNA: TGTGCCAGCAGTGTGCAGGGATTCAACACTGAAGCTTTCTTT. Translation: CASSVQGFNTEAFF.

This chain connects TRBV27 to TRBJ2-1; a possible D gene is TRBD2 (6 bases). CDR1 MNHEY and CDR2 SMNVEV come from the germline V gene (reference sequence). CDR3 length: 17 residues. V was cut by 6 bases and J by 1 base, with 19 bases left in between. The CDR3 here is CASSQRRTNPSYNEQFF. CDR3 DNA: TGTGCCAGCAGCCAACGGAGGACTAACCCTTCCTACAATGAGCAGTTCTTC.

This clone showed up just a few times. The gene calls are TRBV4-1 and TRBJ2-1; the match to TRBD2 covers 7 bases. J lost 9 bases, V lost 6 bases, and 8 bases had no gene match. Germline V gene data show CDR1 as MGHRA and CDR2 as YSYEKL. The CDR3 sequence is 13 residues long. DNA for the CDR3: TGCGCCAGCAGTAACGGGGGGACTGGTGAGCAGTTCTTC. As protein: CASSNGGTGEQFF.

This chain uses TRBV19 with TRBJ1-2; 10 nucleotides line up with TRBD1. CDR1 is LNHDA, CDR2 SQIVND, per germline (reference sequence). Trimming at V came to 5 bases and at J to 0 bases, leaving 9 bases not matched to a gene. The CDR3 sequence is 17 residues long. CDR3 protein: CASSLTGGVESNYGYTF. In nucleotides, the CDR3 is TGTGCCAGTAGTTTGACAGGGGGCGTTGAATCTAACTATGGCTACACCTTC.

The chain carries TRBV30 and TRBJ1-5, with D perhaps TRBD1 (5 bases). CDR3 size: 13 residues. Germline CDR1 reads GTSNPN; CDR2 reads SVGIG (reference sequence). V dropped 1 base and J dropped 5 bases, with 9 bases sitting between them. The CDR3 protein is CAWSGQNYQPQHF. For the CDR3, the DNA is TGTGCCTGGAGTGGACAGAACTATCAGCCCCAGCATTTT.

V and J are TRBV19 and TRBJ2-3; D is possibly TRBD1 (5 bases). In germline, CDR1 is LNHDA, CDR2 SQIVND (reference sequence). Trimming took off 6 bases at V and 2 bases at J, with 15 bases between the two ends. The CDR3 loop spans 15 amino acids. The DNA of the CDR3 is TGTGCCAGTAGGCGCGGACACCTATTCACAGATACGCAGTATTTT. Its translation is CASRRGHLFTDTQYF.

This rearrangement joins TRBV24-1 to TRBJ2-1; 11 nucleotides line up with TRBD1. The CDR3 runs to 16 residues. Germline trimming cut 6 bases from V and 1 base from J; bases unmatched to any gene: 4. Germline V gene sequence: CDR1 KGHDR, CDR2 SFDVKD. In DNA, the CDR3 is TGTGCCACCAGTAGGGACAGGGGGGTTTCCTACAATGAGCAGTTCTTC. Its translation: CATSRDRGVSYNEQFF.

The chain recombines TRBV18 with TRBJ1-2; TRBD1 agrees at 7 bases. The length of the CDR3 is 15 residues. CDR1 KGHSH and CDR2 LQKENI come from the germline V gene. With V trimmed by 3 bases and J by 7 bases, 11 bases remained unmatched. CDR3 residues: CASSPRQGLLAGYTF. Here the CDR3 DNA reads TGTGCCAGCTCACCTAGACAGGGTTTGTTAGCTGGCTACACCTTC.